This TCR beta chain was observed in a study of cytomegalovirus exposure and HLA in healthy donors. Germline loops: CDR1 MNHNS, CDR2 SASEGT. Between the trimmed V and J ends, which lost 7 bases and 4 bases, there was a span of 16 bases. CDR3 size: 14 residues. The PCR employed 60 Vbeta primers together with 13 Jbeta primers. Using immunoSEQ multiplex PCR, the repertoire was profiled, and TCRdb retains in-frame clones only, with some absent. The sample has about 76,000 clones; roughly 78% are singletons. The material sequenced was PBMCs. The sequence derives from a male donor in good health and CMV-seropositive. J is TRBJ1-2 and V is TRBV6-1; D is unclear. CDR3 coding DNA: TGTGCCAGCACTCTATCGGGGTCGGTCTATGGCTACACCTTC. It is translated as CASTLSGSVYGYTF.